The rows below give T cell receptor beta chains drawn from one sample of a study of cytomegalovirus exposure and HLA in healthy donors. Clones were read by immunoSEQ multiplex PCR, and TCRdb kept only the in-frame ones, dropping some. The data show just over 200,000 clones, roughly three quarters seen once. Input material: PBMCs. Source of these receptors: a man between 50 and 59 years old in good health and CMV-seronegative. Both conserved end residues are part of each CDR3. The D gene is left open where the match is weak. Clone sizes are given selectively: once, few, many, or a class where the clone is expanded.

clone size	V gene	J gene	D gene	CDR3 DNA	CDR3 protein
-	TRBV15	TRBJ2-5	TRBD2	TGTGCCACCAGCAGGATTGGGACTAGCGGGGGGACCCAGTACTTC	CATSRIGTSGGTQYF
few	TRBV9	TRBJ2-3	-	TGTGCCAGCAGCGTATCTCCGAGCACAGATACGCAGTATTTT	CASSVSPSTDTQYF
once	TRBV9	TRBJ2-7	TRBD1	TGTGCCAGCAGCGTAGAAGGGACAGGGTATGGGGAGCAGTACTTC	CASSVEGTGYGEQYF
-	TRBV19	TRBJ1-1	TRBD1	TGTGCCAGTAGGGACAGGATTAACACTGAAGCTTTCTTT	CASRDRINTEAFF
-	TRBV5-1	TRBJ2-1	TRBD2	TGCGCCAGCACGCAAACTAGCGTCAGAGGGAATGAGCAGTTCTTC	CASTQTSVRGNEQFF
-	TRBV7-9	TRBJ1-6	-	TGTGCCAGCAGCTTAAGTCGACAAGGGGTTGAACCCCTCCACTTT	CASSLSRQGVEPLHF
once	TRBV6-5	TRBJ1-4	TRBD1	TGTGCCAGCAGACGGGACAGCCGCAGTGAAAAACTGTTTTTT	CASRRDSRSEKLFF
-	TRBV5-5	TRBJ1-1	-	TGTGCCAGCAGCTTGGATTCAGGGCGGAAGAACACTGAAGCTTTCTTT	CASSLDSGRKNTEAFF
-	TRBV7-9	TRBJ2-1	TRBD1	TGTGCCAGCAGACCGGGACAGGGGGTGTTGGGTGAGCAGTTCTTC	CASRPGQGVLGEQFF
-	TRBV7-2	TRBJ1-4	-	TGTGCCAGCAGTTGGGCAAATGAAAAACTGTTTTTT	CASSWANEKLFF
-	TRBV6-1	TRBJ1-5	-	TGTGCCAGCAGTAAAGACAGAGTCAATCAGCCCCAGCATTTT	CASSKDRVNQPQHF
-	TRBV28	TRBJ2-1	-	TGTGCCAGCAGTTTAACCCAAGGGGCCGACAATGAGCAGTTCTTC	CASSLTQGADNEQFF
-	TRBV10-1	TRBJ2-2	-	TGCGCCAGCAGTACAGGGAATACCGGGGAGCTGTTTTTT	CASSTGNTGELFF
few	TRBV11-1	TRBJ1-1	TRBD1	TGTGCCAGCAGCTCCCGACAGGGATCCACTGAAGCTTTCTTT	CASSSRQGSTEAFF
-	TRBV19	TRBJ2-7	-	TGTGCCAGTAGTAAAGCGGGCCCACACGAGCAGTACTTC	CASSKAGPHEQYF
-	TRBV28	TRBJ2-7	-	TGTGCCAGCAGCCAGGGGACGTACGAGCAGTACTTC	CASSQGTYEQYF
-	TRBV6-1	TRBJ2-7	TRBD1	TGTGCCAGCACCGGACAGGGACGGTACGAGCAGTACTTC	CASTGQGRYEQYF
-	TRBV6-5	TRBJ2-1	-	TGTGCCAGCAGCCCGCGGGACGCGAGGGCAAATGAGCAGTTCTTC	CASSPRDARANEQFF
-	TRBV6-5	TRBJ2-7	TRBD2	TGTGCCAGCAGAAAACTAGCGGGTCCACCGGGCGAGCAGTACTTC	CASRKLAGPPGEQYF
-	TRBV28	TRBJ2-7	TRBD1	TGTGCCAGCAGCGGGGACAGGGACGAGCAGTACTTC	CASSGDRDEQYF
-	TRBV28	TRBJ2-4	-	TGTGCCAGCCAGGAACACGCCAAAAACATTCAGTACTTC	CASQEHAKNIQYF
-	TRBV28	TRBJ1-4	-	TGTGCCAGCGCCCCTTCCCAGGAAAAACTGTTTTTT	CASAPSQEKLFF
-	TRBV28	TRBJ2-5	TRBD2	TGTGCCAGCTTGACTAGCGAGACCCAGTACTTC	CASLTSETQYF
-	TRBV15	TRBJ2-7	-	TGTGCCACCAGCACTGCGCCGGGTCAAAGCTCCTACGAGCAGTACTTC	CATSTAPGQSSYEQYF
-	TRBV5-4	TRBJ2-3	-	TGTGCCAGCAGGGTCGGGACTCGCACAGATACGCAGTATTTT	CASRVGTRTDTQYF
-	TRBV27	TRBJ1-2	TRBD1	TGTGCCAGCAGTGCGACCCGGGACAGGGATAACTATGGCTACACCTTC	CASSATRDRDNYGYTF
few	TRBV6-5	TRBJ1-3	TRBD1	TGTGCCAGCAGTAGGGGACAGAACTCTGGAAACACCATATATTTT	CASSRGQNSGNTIYF
-	TRBV4-2	TRBJ2-2	-	TGTGCCAGCAGCCAAGCGGACAGCCTCACCGGGGAGCTGTTTTTT	CASSQADSLTGELFF
-	TRBV6-1	TRBJ2-4	-	TGTGCCAGCAGTGGGAGGGCCCTCCTGGACCTAGCCAAAAACATTCAGTACTTC	CASSGRALLDLAKNIQYF
once	TRBV19	TRBJ2-3	TRBD1	TGTGCCAGTAGTGGGCGCCGGGACAGAAGCACAGATACGCAGTATTTT	CASSGRRDRSTDTQYF
-	TRBV7-2	TRBJ2-7	-	TGTGCCAGCAGCTTAGGAGGGTTCTACGAGCAGTACTTC	CASSLGGFYEQYF
-	TRBV7-9	TRBJ1-5	TRBD1	TGTGCCAGCAGCTTAACAGGGGGCCAGCCCCAGCATTTT	CASSLTGGQPQHF
-	TRBV6-5	TRBJ1-1	-	TGTGCCAGCAGCGATATGAGCACTGAAGCTTTCTTT	CASSDMSTEAFF
-	TRBV5-1	TRBJ2-2	-	TGCGCCAGCAGCCGTATGTTAACAGGGAGAACCGGGGAGCTGTTTTTT	CASSRMLTGRTGELFF
once	TRBV5-1	TRBJ1-4	-	TGCGCCAGCAGCTTGGAGAGTCCTTCTAATGAAAAACTGTTTTTT	CASSLESPSNEKLFF
-	TRBV12-5	TRBJ2-4	-	TGTGCTAGTGCCCTGGGGGCGAGCAAAAACATTCAGTACTTC	CASALGASKNIQYF
-	TRBV27	TRBJ1-1	TRBD1	TGTGCCAGCAGTCCCAGGACAGGGGCGATGAACACTGAAGCTTTCTTT	CASSPRTGAMNTEAFF
-	TRBV6-1	TRBJ2-7	TRBD1	TGTGCCAGCAGTGCCGCCGGGACAGGGGCCTACGAGCAGTACTTC	CASSAAGTGAYEQYF
-	TRBV9	TRBJ2-3	-	TGTGCCAGCAGCCCAGGGGGGCCGGTCACGCAGTATTTT	CASSPGGPVTQYF
-	TRBV4-2	TRBJ2-1	TRBD2	TGTGCCAGCAGCCAAGTAACTAGCGACTCCTACAATGAGCAGTTCTTC	CASSQVTSDSYNEQFF
-	TRBV19	TRBJ1-2	TRBD1	TGTGCCAGTAGCCTGGACAGGCAAGTTAACTATGGCTACACCTTC	CASSLDRQVNYGYTF
-	TRBV28	TRBJ1-5	TRBD1	TGTGCCAGCAGTCGTTCCGGGGGACAGGGATTGTATCAGCCCCAGCATTTT	CASSRSGGQGLYQPQHF
-	TRBV28	TRBJ1-5	TRBD1	TGTGCCAGCAGTTTGCCCGGGGGCTCGGGACAGGGGCATTTT	CASSLPGGSGQGHF
-	TRBV5-1	TRBJ1-1	-	TGCGCCAGCAGCTTGGCCCCGTCGAACACTGAAGCTTTCTTT	CASSLAPSNTEAFF
once	TRBV27	TRBJ2-5	-	TGTGCCAGCAGTTTCGGGTTAGCTCTGCAGACCCAGTACTTC	CASSFGLALQTQYF
-	TRBV29-1	TRBJ2-3	-	TGCAGCGTTGGGCTAGGCACAGATACGCAGTATTTT	CSVGLGTDTQYF
once	TRBV7-9	TRBJ2-2	TRBD1	TGTGCCAGCCAAAACCCGGACAGGGTGGGCACCGGGGAGCTGTTTTTT	CASQNPDRVGTGELFF
-	TRBV30	TRBJ1-2	-	TGTGTCTTTATCGGGGTCTATGGCTACACCTTC	CVFIGVYGYTF
-	TRBV30	TRBJ1-2	-	TGTGCCTGGACCTCAACGCCTATGGGCTACACCTTC	CAWTSTPMGYTF
-	TRBV18	TRBJ2-2	-	TGTGCCAGCTCACCCCGGTCGGGGGGCGGCACCGGGGAGCTGTTTTTT	CASSPRSGGGTGELFF
few	TRBV27	TRBJ2-1	TRBD2	TGTGCCAGCAGTTTACTAGCGGGAGGGGACTACAATGAGCAGTTCTTC	CASSLLAGGDYNEQFF
few	TRBV19	TRBJ2-2	TRBD1	TGTGCCAGTAGGCGGGACAGGGAGACCGGGGAGCTGTTTTTT	CASRRDRETGELFF
-	TRBV4-1	TRBJ2-7	TRBD1	TGCGCCAGCAGCCGTCGACCGGGACAGGTCGGCGATGAGCAGTACTTC	CASSRRPGQVGDEQYF
-	TRBV14	TRBJ2-3	-	TGTGCCAGCAGCCAAGGACTGTGGGATACGCAGTATTTT	CASSQGLWDTQYF
-	TRBV28	TRBJ2-7	TRBD2	TGTGCCAGCAGTTTCGCCGGGACTAGCGGAGGGTACGAGCAGTACTTC	CASSFAGTSGGYEQYF
-	TRBV29-1	TRBJ1-1	-	TGCAGCGGGGGAGTTATGAACACTGAAGCTTTCTTT	CSGGVMNTEAFF
-	TRBV29-1	TRBJ2-5	-	TGCAGCGTTGAAGGGCGGCAACAAGAGACCCAGTACTTC	CSVEGRQQETQYF
-	TRBV28	TRBJ1-5	TRBD1	TGTGCCATCAGTCGCTCCGGGACAGATTATCAGCCCCAGCATTTT	CAISRSGTDYQPQHF
-	TRBV28	TRBJ1-1	TRBD1	TGTGCCAGCAGTCCTAGACAGGGGGGACGAACTGAAGCTTTCTTT	CASSPRQGGRTEAFF